The 9 T cell receptor beta chains below all came from one sample that was sequenced in a study of chemoradiotherapy in HPV16-positive cancers. The data were produced by immunoSEQ multiplex PCR, yet TCRdb's version contains in-frame clones alone and is incomplete. The sample consists of several thousand clones, approximately 81% of them appearing once. The sequencing used tumor tissue, collected from a patient who underwent chemoradiotherapy. These receptors were obtained from a human donor with HPV-associated anogenital cancer.

The CDR3 is CASSPLAPGAGEKLFF. CDR3 DNA sequence: TGTGCCAGCTCACCGCTCGCCCCAGGGGCTGGTGAAAAACTGTTTTTT. The chain uses TRBV18 and TRBJ1-4; D perhaps matches TRBD1 (6 bases). CDR1 and CDR2 from the germline V gene are KGHSH and LQKENI. The CDR3 has 16 amino acids. V was clipped by 3 bases and J by 7 bases, with 18 bases between them.

The chain uses TRBV30 and TRBJ2-1; 14 bases line up with TRBD2. The CDR3 has 19 amino acids. Germline V gene lookup returns CDR1 GTSNPN and CDR2 SVGIG (reference sequence). J gave up 0 bases and V 0 bases, and 7 bases lay outside the gene matches. This chain's CDR3 is CAWSVTGLAGGSSYNEQFF. CDR3 coding DNA: TGTGCCTGGAGTGTAACCGGACTAGCGGGGGGTAGCTCCTACAATGAGCAGTTCTTC. The whole variable domain, filled in from reference TRBV30 and TRBJ2-1, reads SQTIHQWPATLVQPVGSPLSLECTVEGTSNPNLYWYRQAAGRGLQLLFYSVGIGQISSEVPQNLSASRPQDRQFILSSKKLLLSDSGFYLCAWSVTGLAGGSSYNEQFFGPGTRLTVL.

The V call is TRBV7-2, the J call TRBJ2-7; no definite D call. The CDR3 runs 16 residues. Trimming stripped 1 base from V and 4 bases from J, with 17 bases between. Germline CDR1 reads SGHTA; CDR2 reads FQGNSA. The CDR3 loop is CASSLVFGFRNYEQYF. The CDR3 DNA sequence: TGTGCCAGCAGCTTAGTGTTCGGCTTTAGAAATTACGAGCAGTACTTC. Supplemented by reference TRBV7-2 and TRBJ2-7, the full variable domain reads GAGVSQSPSNKVTEKGKDVELRCDPISGHTALYWYRQSLGQGLEFLIYFQGNSAPDKSGLPSDRFSAERTGGSVSTLTIQRTQQEDSAVYLCASSLVFGFRNYEQYFGPGTRLTVT.

CDR3 DNA: TGTGCCAGCAGCTTAGATGAGTCGTTGTTGGCTCAGCCCCAGCATTTT. It encodes CASSLDESLLAQPQHF. This chain uses TRBV7-8 with TRBJ1-5; D gene uncertain. This CDR3 spans 16 amino acids. V was trimmed by 1 base and J by 6 bases, leaving 16 bases between them. The germline gives CDR1 SGHVS, CDR2 FQNEAQ.

The chain combines TRBV21-1 with TRBJ2-5; TRBD2 was called by the table and not checked on the DNA. TRBV21-1 is described as a pseudogene. CDR3 length: 12 amino acids. In DNA, the CDR3 is TGTGCCAGCTCTCGGAGAGTCAGCGCCCAGTACTTC. It translates to CASSRRVSAQYF.

The V gene is TRBV28, the J gene TRBJ2-4, with 8 positions matching TRBD2. V was pared by 5 bases and J by 7 bases, with 13 bases of the junction left unmatched. CDR1 and CDR2 (germline): MDHEN, SYDVKM. The CDR3 covers 16 residues. The CDR3 here is CASSGAEAGAGNIQYF. In DNA form, the CDR3 reads TGTGCCAGCAGTGGGGCGGAAGCGGGAGCCGGGAACATTCAGTACTTC.

The chain carries TRBV7-8 and TRBJ2-1; the D gene is possibly TRBD2 (5 bases). Germline CDR1 is SGHVS and CDR2 is FQNEAQ. The ends were cut back, 6 bases at V and 9 bases at J, with 6 bases in the middle. The CDR3 consists of 10 residues. CDR3 bases: TGTGCCAGCAGACGGGGTGAGCAGTTCTTC. Amino acid sequence: CASRRGEQFF.

This chain links TRBV15 with TRBJ1-1; D perhaps matches TRBD1 (6 bases). The V gene lost 3 bases and the J gene lost 2 bases, with 10 bases spanning the gap. The CDR3 is 14 amino acids. Germline lookup yields CDR1 LNHNV and CDR2 YYDKDF (reference sequence). CDR3 protein: CATSREGVNTEAFF. CDR3 DNA: TGTGCCACCAGCAGGGAGGGGGTTAACACTGAAGCTTTCTTT.

The CDR3 region has the DNA TGCGCCAGCAGACAATTCCGACAGGGCGGCTATGGCTACACCTTC. It yields the protein CASRQFRQGGYGYTF. The J gene is TRBJ1-2, the V gene TRBV4-1; 7 nucleotides align to TRBD1. CDR1 MGHRA and CDR2 YSYEKL come from the germline V gene. J gave up 4 bases and V 6 bases, and 11 bases lay outside the gene matches. The CDR3 loop spans 15 amino acids.